The 4 T cell receptor beta chains reported below all come from one sample, sequenced in a study of T cell changes during pregnancy in multiple sclerosis. Method: immunoSEQ multiplex PCR; TCRdb's copy keeps in-frame clones and lacks some. The data contain tens of thousands of clones, more than 80% of them singletons. The source was CD4+ T cells from peripheral blood mononuclear cells, collected before pregnancy. These receptors came from a female donor with multiple sclerosis, enrolled in a pregnancy study.

The genes are TRBV25-1 and TRBJ2-2; the match to TRBD2 covers 7 bases. The trim removed 5 bases at V and 3 bases at J, leaving 9 bases unmatched. The CDR3 consists of 16 residues. Germline-derived CDR1 and CDR2 are MGHDK and SYGVNS. This CDR3 reads CASSSQGLEYTGELFF. CDR3 bases: TGTGCCAGCAGTTCCCAAGGACTAGAATACACCGGGGAGCTGTTTTTT.

The rearrangement uses TRBV5-1 and TRBJ2-7; 9 positions agree with TRBD1. Losses at the gene ends were 5 bases for V and 5 bases for J; bases not matched to a gene: 11. Germline V CDR1 and CDR2: SGHRS, YFSETQ. This CDR3 spans 15 amino acids. As DNA, the CDR3 is TGCGCCAGCAGATTCAGGGGACAGGGAAAGGACGAGCAGTACTTC. It codes for CASRFRGQGKDEQYF.

This chain connects TRBV6-5 to TRBJ1-2; weak D call: TRBD1 (6 bases). Deletions cut 5 bases from V and 4 bases from J, with 11 bases between. CDR1 and CDR2 from the germline V gene are MNHEY and SVGAGI. This CDR3 has 13 residues. CDR3 sequence: CASSQTGFYGYTF. The CDR3 nucleotides read TGTGCCAGCAGTCAGACAGGTTTCTATGGCTACACCTTC.

The V gene is TRBV18, the J gene TRBJ1-3, with a weak D call TRBD1 (5 bases). Germline V gene sequence: CDR1 KGHSH, CDR2 LQKENI. This CDR3 is built from 16 residues. With 2 bases removed from V and 3 bases from J, the gap between germline ends came to 14 bases. Written as DNA, the CDR3 is TGTGCCAGCTCACCATCTCCGGCCAGGGATGGAAACACCATATATTTT. Translating gives CASSPSPARDGNTIYF.